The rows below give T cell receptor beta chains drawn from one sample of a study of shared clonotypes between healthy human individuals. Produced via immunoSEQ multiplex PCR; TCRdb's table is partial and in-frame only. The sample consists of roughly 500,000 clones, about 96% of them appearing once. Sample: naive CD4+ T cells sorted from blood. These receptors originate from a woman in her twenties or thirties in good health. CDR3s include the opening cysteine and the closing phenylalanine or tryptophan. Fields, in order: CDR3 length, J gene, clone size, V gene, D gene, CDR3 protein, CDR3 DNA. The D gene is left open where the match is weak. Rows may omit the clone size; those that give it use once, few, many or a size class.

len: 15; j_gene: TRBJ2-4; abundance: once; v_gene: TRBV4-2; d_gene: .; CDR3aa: CASSQVSAVENIQYF; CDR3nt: TGTGCCAGCAGCCAAGTTTCGGCGGTAGAAAACATTCAGTACTTC
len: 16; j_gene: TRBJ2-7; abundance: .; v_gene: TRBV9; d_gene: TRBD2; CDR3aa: CASSVATGTSAYEQYF; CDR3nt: TGTGCCAGCAGCGTCGCAACCGGGACTAGTGCATACGAGCAGTACTTC
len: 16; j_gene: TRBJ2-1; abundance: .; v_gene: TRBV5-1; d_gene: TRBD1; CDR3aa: CASSLAATGRYNEQFF; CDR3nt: TGCGCCAGCAGCTTGGCTGCGACAGGGAGATACAATGAGCAGTTCTTC
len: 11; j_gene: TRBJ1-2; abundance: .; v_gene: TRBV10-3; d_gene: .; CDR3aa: CAIGVVNGYTF; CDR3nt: TGTGCCATCGGGGTAGTTAATGGCTACACCTTC
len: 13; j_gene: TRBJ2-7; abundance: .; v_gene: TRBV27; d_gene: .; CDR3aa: CASSFKPYYEQYF; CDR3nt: TGTGCCAGCAGTTTCAAGCCGTACTACGAGCAGTACTTC
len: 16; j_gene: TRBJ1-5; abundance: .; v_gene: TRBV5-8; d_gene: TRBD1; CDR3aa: CASSLDPGGTRQPQHF; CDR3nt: TGTGCCAGCAGCTTGGATCCAGGGGGAACCCGTCAGCCCCAGCATTTT
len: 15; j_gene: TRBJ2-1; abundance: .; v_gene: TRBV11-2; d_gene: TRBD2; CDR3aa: CASSLRLAESNEQFF; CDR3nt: TGTGCCAGCAGCTTAAGACTAGCGGAGAGCAATGAGCAGTTCTTC
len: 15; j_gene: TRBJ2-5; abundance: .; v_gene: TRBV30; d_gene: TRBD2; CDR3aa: CAWKLSGRFQETQYF; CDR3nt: TGTGCCTGGAAACTGAGCGGGAGGTTCCAAGAGACCCAGTACTTC
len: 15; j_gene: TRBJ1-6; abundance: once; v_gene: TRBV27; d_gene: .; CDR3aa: CASSFLGGSNSPLHF; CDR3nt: TGTGCCAGCAGTTTCCTCGGGGGGAGTAATTCACCCCTCCACTTT
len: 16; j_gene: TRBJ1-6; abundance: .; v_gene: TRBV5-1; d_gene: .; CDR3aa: CASSLASGLFETPLHF; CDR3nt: TGCGCCAGCAGCTTGGCCTCAGGGTTATTTGAGACACCCCTCCACTTT
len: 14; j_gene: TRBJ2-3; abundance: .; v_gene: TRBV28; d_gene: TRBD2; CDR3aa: CASSFGGGTDTQYF; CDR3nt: TGTGCCAGCAGTTTTGGGGGGGGCACAGATACGCAGTATTTT
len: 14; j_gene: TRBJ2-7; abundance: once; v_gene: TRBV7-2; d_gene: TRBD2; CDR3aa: CASSLGSGRTEQYF; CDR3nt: TGTGCCAGCAGCTTAGGTAGCGGGAGAACCGAGCAGTACTTC
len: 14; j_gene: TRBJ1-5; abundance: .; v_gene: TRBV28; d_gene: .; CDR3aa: CASSLGGSNQPQHF; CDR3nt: TGTGCCAGCAGTCTCGGTGGGTCCAATCAGCCCCAGCATTTT
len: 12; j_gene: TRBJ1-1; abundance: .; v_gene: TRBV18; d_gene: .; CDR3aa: CASSPGSGSAFF; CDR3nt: TGTGCCAGCTCACCCGGGAGCGGGAGTGCTTTCTTT
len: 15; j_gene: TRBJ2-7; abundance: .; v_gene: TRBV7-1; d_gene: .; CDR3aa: CASSLGWEPRYEQYF; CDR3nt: TGTGCCAGCAGCTTAGGATGGGAGCCGCGCTACGAGCAGTACTTC
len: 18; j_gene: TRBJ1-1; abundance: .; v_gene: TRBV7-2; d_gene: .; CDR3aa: CASSLVSGAGRMNTEAFF; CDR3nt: TGTGCCAGCAGCTTAGTTTCCGGGGCAGGACGCATGAACACTGAAGCTTTCTTT
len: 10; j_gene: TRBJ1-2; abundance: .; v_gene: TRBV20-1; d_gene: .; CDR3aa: CSLGGEGYTF; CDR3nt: TGCAGTCTCGGGGGTGAGGGCTACACCTTC
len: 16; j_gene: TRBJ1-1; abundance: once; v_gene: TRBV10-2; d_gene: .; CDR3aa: CASRNNPGDGNTEAFF; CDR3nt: TGCGCCAGCCGTAACAACCCGGGGGACGGAAACACTGAAGCTTTCTTT
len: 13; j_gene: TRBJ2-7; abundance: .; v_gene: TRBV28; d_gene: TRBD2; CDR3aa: CASTLGTSYEQYF; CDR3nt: TGTGCCAGCACCCTCGGGACTAGCTACGAGCAGTACTTC
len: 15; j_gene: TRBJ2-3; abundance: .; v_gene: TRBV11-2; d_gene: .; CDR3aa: CASSLDGTLTDTQYF; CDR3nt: TGTGCCAGCAGCTTAGATGGGACACTCACAGATACGCAGTATTTT
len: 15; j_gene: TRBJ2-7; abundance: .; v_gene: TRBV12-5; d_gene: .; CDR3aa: CASGPPQEGGHEQYF; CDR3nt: TGTGCTAGTGGTCCTCCCCAGGAGGGAGGTCACGAGCAGTACTTC
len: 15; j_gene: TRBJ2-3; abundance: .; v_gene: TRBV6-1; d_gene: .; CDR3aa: CASSETQLHTDTQYF; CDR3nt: TGTGCCAGCAGTGAAACACAGCTCCACACAGATACGCAGTATTTT
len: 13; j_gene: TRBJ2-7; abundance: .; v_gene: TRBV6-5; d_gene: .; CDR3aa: CASSSLVTYEQYF; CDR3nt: TGTGCCAGCAGTTCACTGGTGACCTACGAGCAGTACTTC
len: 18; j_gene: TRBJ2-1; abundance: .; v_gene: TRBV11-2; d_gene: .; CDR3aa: CASSFSRGSGGRRNEQFF; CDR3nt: TGTGCCAGCAGCTTCTCCCGGGGGAGTGGGGGGAGGAGGAATGAGCAGTTCTTC